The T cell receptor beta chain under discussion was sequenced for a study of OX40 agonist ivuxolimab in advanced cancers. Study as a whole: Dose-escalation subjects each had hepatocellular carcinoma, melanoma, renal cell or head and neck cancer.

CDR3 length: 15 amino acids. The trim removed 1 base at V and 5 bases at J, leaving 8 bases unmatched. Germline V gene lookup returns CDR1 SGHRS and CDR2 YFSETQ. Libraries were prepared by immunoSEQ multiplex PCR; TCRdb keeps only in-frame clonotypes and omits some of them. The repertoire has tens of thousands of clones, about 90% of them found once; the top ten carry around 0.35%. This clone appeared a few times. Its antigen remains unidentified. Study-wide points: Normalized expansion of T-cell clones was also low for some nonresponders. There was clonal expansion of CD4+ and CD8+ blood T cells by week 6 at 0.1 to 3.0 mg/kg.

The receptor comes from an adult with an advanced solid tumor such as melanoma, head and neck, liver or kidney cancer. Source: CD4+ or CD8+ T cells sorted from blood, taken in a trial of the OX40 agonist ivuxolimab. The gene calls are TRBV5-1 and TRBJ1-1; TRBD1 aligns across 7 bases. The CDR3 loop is CASSLPTGRATEAFF. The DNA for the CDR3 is TGCGCCAGCAGCTTGCCGACAGGGAGGGCTACTGAAGCTTTCTTT.